A single sample gave rise to the 24 T cell receptor beta chains below, sequenced in a study of T cells in women clearing cervical HPV infection. The data were produced by immunoSEQ multiplex PCR, yet TCRdb's version contains in-frame clones alone and is incomplete. This listing includes 7,500 to 9,500 clones. Sequencing was performed on blood buffy coat. Receptors originate from a woman between 18 and 69 years old with a cervical HPV16 infection that either progressed to CIN3+ or cleared (not recorded which).

This clone is medium-sized by frequency. The missing CDR3 end, 3 residues past where the read stops, is filled in from the germline J gene. The chain uses TRBV4-1 and TRBJ2-5; 11 nucleotides match TRBD2. The CDR3 is 18 residues long. V was clipped by 0 bases and J by 5 bases; unmatched bases: 11. Germline-derived CDR1 and CDR2 are MGHRA and YSYEKL. The CDR3 loop reads CASSQETSGGSSAETQYF. The DNA read from the CDR3 is TGCGCCAGCAGCCAAGAAACTAGCGGGGGAAGTAGTGCGGAGACC.

About this clone: Coverage ceases 3 residues before the CDR3 finishes, and the germline J gene fills in the end. V usage is TRBV29-1 and J usage is TRBJ1-1, with 7 nucleotides matching TRBD1. Germline lookup yields CDR1 SQVTM and CDR2 ANQGSEA. This CDR3 is built from 10 residues. The CDR3 loop is CSVETGNAFF. The sequenced CDR3 bases are TGCAGCGTAGAGACAGGGAAC.

A word on this clone: The CDR3 extends 3 residues past the end of the read, so its final part is completed from the germline J gene. The V and J genes are TRBV5-1 and TRBJ1-1, with a weak D call TRBD1 (5 bases). This CDR3 is 14 amino acids long. Deletions cut 4 bases from V and 4 bases from J, with 14 bases between. The germline gives CDR1 SGHRS, CDR2 YFSETQ. The CDR3 DNA, read in part, is TGCGCCAGCAGCCCACCGACAGTTGGCACTGAA. This codes for CASSPPTVGTE. The complete CDR3 sequence is CASSPPTVGTEAFF.

Incomplete CDR3 DNA: TGCGCCAGCAGCTTGGGGGACAGGGCGCTGGGTGAA. Residues: CASSLGDRALGE. The CDR3 in full is CASSLGDRALGEAFF. This sequence joins TRBV5-1 and TRBJ1-1, with 9 bases matching TRBD1. Sequencing ends 3 residues short of the CDR3 end; the germline J gene provides the rest. The J segment lost 7 bases and the V segment lost 0 bases, leaving 7 bases of the junction unmatched. CDR3 length: 15 amino acids. From germline, CDR1 is SGHRS and CDR2 YFSETQ.

As to this clone: The read stops 3 residues short of the end of the CDR3; the missing end is completed from the germline J gene. The chain carries TRBV12-3 or TRBV12-4 and TRBJ2-7; 8 bases line up with TRBD1. The CDR3 consists of 16 residues. J was trimmed by 3 bases and V by 2 bases; bases with no gene match: 9. Here the CDR3 reads CASSLSGQGVLYEQYF. Partial CDR3 DNA: TGTGCCAGCAGTTTAAGCGGACAGGGCGTGCTCTACGAG.

About this clone itself: Read data end 3 residues before the CDR3 end; the end is taken from the germline J gene. The chain has TRBV19 and TRBJ1-2; D might be TRBD1 (6 bases). The CDR3 is 13 amino acids. From germline, CDR1 is LNHDA and CDR2 SQIVND (reference sequence). The CDR3 bases that were read are TGTGCCAGTAGTCCCGGACAGATTTGGGAC. This gives the protein CASSPGQIWD. The complete CDR3 sequence is CASSPGQIWDYTF.

A remark on this clone: With the read ending 3 residues before the CDR3 end, the germline J gene is used to fill in that end. The chain has TRBV19 and TRBJ1-2; a possible D gene is TRBD1 (5 bases). The CDR3 has 12 residues. CDR1 and CDR2 (germline): LNHDA, SQIVND (reference sequence). Incomplete CDR3 DNA: TGTGCCAGTAGCCCTGGGGCAGATACC. Translated, it gives CASSPGADT. The full CDR3 reads CASSPGADTYTF.

A remark on this clone: Sequencing ends 3 residues short of the CDR3 end; the germline J gene provides the rest. The chain is built from TRBV29-1 and TRBJ2-1; 7 positions match TRBD2. Germline loops: CDR1 SQVTM, CDR2 ANQGSEA. The V gene end was trimmed by 7 bases and the J gene end by 9 bases; junction bases not matched to a gene: 3. The CDR3 covers 10 residues. CDR3: CSGGGGEQFF. The sequenced CDR3 bases are TGCAGCGGGGGCGGGGGTGAG.

On this clone itself: Read coverage stops 3 residues before the CDR3 terminus; the germline J gene supplies the remainder. The chain uses TRBV6-1 and TRBJ2-5, with 9 bases lining up with TRBD1. The CDR3 length is 16 residues. Germline V gene sequence: CDR1 MNHNS, CDR2 SASEGT. V lost 0 bases to trimming and J lost 4 bases; unmatched junction nucleotides: 6. CDR3 bases read: TGTGCCAGCAGTGAAGCGCCGGGGACAGGGATAGAGACC. It yields the protein CASSEAPGTGIET. The CDR3 reads in full as CASSEAPGTGIETQYF.

About this clone itself: The sequenced fragment ends 3 residues before the CDR3 boundary, so the rest is inferred from the germline J gene. The gene calls are TRBV6-2 or TRBV6-3 and TRBJ1-1, with no clear D. The CDR3 totals 15 residues. CDR1 and CDR2 (germline): MNHEY, SVGEGT. The V end was cut by 10 bases, the J end by 1 base, with 19 bases between. CDR3 protein: CAITSSRQENTEAFF. The part of the CDR3 DNA that was read is TGTGCCATTACCTCCTCCAGGCAAGAGAACACTGAA.

In regard to this clone: The read finishes 3 residues shy of the CDR3 end, and the germline J gene is used to complete it. The chain employs TRBV4-2 and TRBJ1-2; TRBD1 might be the D (5 bases). Germline V gene lookup returns CDR1 LGHNA and CDR2 YNFKEQ. The CDR3 sequence is 14 residues long. V was shortened by 6 bases and J by 4 bases, with 15 bases between the two germline ends. CDR3 in amino acids: CASRDTGDPYGYTF. Incomplete CDR3 DNA: TGTGCCAGCAGAGACACAGGCGATCCCTATGGC.

On this clone: Read sequence stops 3 residues before the CDR3 end, and the germline J gene provides the missing end. This chain links TRBV12-3 or TRBV12-4 with TRBJ2-7; D may be TRBD1 (5 bases). CDR3 size: 12 residues. V shed 3 bases and J shed 6 bases, with 9 bases lying between them. Partial CDR3 DNA: TGTGCCAGCAGTTTTTCGGACACCGAG. Translated: CASSFSDTE. The whole CDR3 sequence reads CASSFSDTEQYF.

Details on this clone: The read falls 3 residues short of the CDR3 end, and the missing part is taken from the germline J gene. This chain joins TRBV18 and TRBJ2-3; D is ambiguous. The CDR3 is made up of 15 amino acids. Germline V gene lookup returns CDR1 KGHSH and CDR2 LQKENI. Partial CDR3 DNA: TGTGCCAGCTCACCAGGAAGTTATAGCAATCAGCCG. Translation: CASSPGSYSNQP. The CDR3 in full is CASSPGSYSNQPQYF.

Frequency places this clone as medium-sized. The read stops 3 residues short of the end of the CDR3; the missing end is completed from the germline J gene. V and J are TRBV11-2 and TRBJ2-7, with no clear D. V was shortened by 3 bases and J by 5 bases, with 8 bases between the two germline ends. The CDR3 covers 12 residues. From germline, CDR1 is SGHAT and CDR2 FQNNGV. Incomplete CDR3 DNA: TGTGCCAGCAGCTTGAACGAGGACGAG. This sequence encodes CASSLNEDE. The full-length CDR3 reads as CASSLNEDEQYF.

With respect to this clone: The CDR3 is cut off 3 residues early in the read; its end comes from the germline J gene. V is TRBV29-1 and J is TRBJ2-4; 9 nucleotides agree with TRBD1. Germline V gene sequence: CDR1 SQVTM, CDR2 ANQGSEA. CDR3 size: 15 residues. Here the CDR3 reads CSVEEGQGIDYGQYF. CDR3 DNA, as far as it was read: TGCAGCGTTGAGGAAGGACAGGGGATCGACTATGGT.

Turning to this clone: The read falls 3 residues short of the CDR3 end, and the missing part is taken from the germline J gene. The chain links TRBV7-6 to TRBJ1-1; 7 bases match TRBD1. The V gene's germline CDR1 is SGHVS and CDR2 FNYEAQ. The CDR3 has 17 residues. Trimming at V came to 1 base and at J to 4 bases, leaving 12 bases not matched to a gene. The CDR3 loop reads CASSLERDRISGTEAFF. CDR3 DNA, as far as it was read: TGTGCCAGCAGCTTAGAACGGGACAGAATTAGTGGCACTGAA.

About this clone: At one of its ends the junction is not consistent with the germline gene, which may arise from a read error. The CDR3 end lies 3 residues beyond the end of the read and is filled in from the germline J gene. In the same sample, other DNA sequences code for this CDR3. The chain combines TRBV19 with TRBJ1-2; TRBD1 matches 8 bases. Looked up from germline, CDR1 is LNHDA and CDR2 is SQIVND (reference sequence). The CDR3 contains 13 residues. The chain's CDR3 is CASSPTGAYGYTF. The CDR3 DNA, read in part, is TGTGCCAGTAGTCCGACAGGGGCCTATGGT.

As regards this clone: Read sequence stops 3 residues before the CDR3 end, and the germline J gene provides the missing end. V is TRBV6-2 or TRBV6-3 and J is TRBJ1-1; no definite D call. The CDR3 consists of 13 residues. V lost 0 bases to trimming and J lost 2 bases, with 4 bases between them. The germline gives CDR1 MNHEY, CDR2 SVGEGT. The sequenced CDR3 bases are TGTGCCAGCAGTTACTCTAGCAACACTGAA. It translates to CASSYSSNTE. The complete CDR3 sequence is CASSYSSNTEAFF.

With respect to this clone: The read comes to an end 3 residues before the CDR3 does, leaving the germline J gene to fill in the end. V is TRBV5-4 and J is TRBJ2-1, with 7 bases fitting TRBD1. From germline, CDR1 is SGHNT and CDR2 YYREEE (reference sequence). V was clipped by 4 bases and J by 5 bases; unmatched bases: 3. This CDR3 region has 13 residues. CDR3 sequence: CASSLDRDNEQFF. The sequenced CDR3 bases are TGTGCCAGCAGCCTCGACAGGGACAATGAG. Looking up the rest from reference TRBV5-4 and TRBJ2-1 gives the full variable domain: ETGVTQSPTHLIKTRGQQVTLRCSSQSGHNTVSWYQQALGQGPQFIFQYYREEENGRGNFPPRFSGLQFPNYSSELNVNALELDDSALYLCASSLDRDNEQFFGPGTRLTVL.

Points on this clone: From the germline J gene comes the end of the CDR3, since the read stops 3 residues before it. The same CDR3 can be traced to other DNA sequences in this sample. This rearrangement joins TRBV7-3 to TRBJ1-1; 10 bases match TRBD1. The CDR3 contains 14 residues. Germline V lookup: CDR1 SGHTA, CDR2 FQGTGA. CDR3 DNA, as far as it was read: TGTGCCAGCAGCCCCGGGACAGGGGCATCCGAA. Its protein is CASSPGTGASE. The whole CDR3 protein is CASSPGTGASEAFF.

Regarding this clone: Sequencing ends 3 residues short of the CDR3 end; the germline J gene provides the rest. The chain recombines TRBV6-2 or TRBV6-3 with TRBJ2-3; unclear D gene. Germline V CDR1 and CDR2: MNHEY, SVGEGT. The CDR3 loop spans 10 amino acids. The CDR3 bases that were read are TGTGCCGCCTCAGGAGAGACG. Protein product: CAASGET. The whole CDR3 sequence is CAASGETQYF.

In regard to this clone: The read terminates 3 residues ahead of where the CDR3 ends, so the germline J gene completes it. V and J are TRBV7-9 and TRBJ2-4, with 7 bases identical to TRBD1. This CDR3 region has 12 residues. Germline CDR1 SEHNR, CDR2 FQNEAQ (reference sequence). The CDR3 bases that were read are TGTGCCAGCAGCCCCCGGACAGGAGGT. This codes for CASSPRTGG. In full, the CDR3 reads CASSPRTGGQYF.

Points on this clone: The CDR3 end lies 3 residues beyond the end of the read and is filled in from the germline J gene. The rearrangement uses TRBV6-2 or TRBV6-3 and TRBJ2-4, with D maybe TRBD1 (8 bases). From germline, CDR1 is MNHEY and CDR2 SVGEGT. The CDR3 length is 13 residues. The CDR3 DNA, read in part, is TGTGCCAGCAACGACAGGGGCTCTAGCGGT. Protein product: CASNDRGSSG. The whole CDR3 sequence is CASNDRGSSGQYF.

For this clone: The CDR3 extends 3 residues past the end of the read, so its final part is completed from the germline J gene. The chain is built from TRBV5-1 and TRBJ2-3; 14 bases align to TRBD2. CDR3 size: 16 residues. The germline gives CDR1 SGHRS, CDR2 YFSETQ. CDR3 amino acids: CASSLVTSGGVLTQYF. CDR3 DNA, as far as it was read: TGCGCCAGCAGCTTGGTGACTAGCGGGGGGGTACTCACG. The full variable domain, completed using reference TRBV5-1 and TRBJ2-3, is KAGVTQTPRYLIKTRGQQVTLSCSPISGHRSVSWYQQTPGQGLQFLFEYFSETQRNKGNFPGRFSGRQFSNSRSEMNVSTLELGDSALYLCASSLVTSGGVLTQYFGPGTRLTVL.